The rows below give T cell receptor beta chains drawn from one sample of a study of shared clonotypes between healthy human individuals. Profiling relied on immunoSEQ multiplex PCR, and the TCRdb table lists in-frame clones only, not all of them. The sample consists of some 1,100,000 clones, 70% to 80% of them appearing once. Sequences were obtained from memory CD4+ T cells from PBMCs. Receptor source: a man aged 18-30 years in good health. Some clones in this sample may be carry-over from other donors' samples. Each CDR3 is given with its conserved first and last residue. A D gene is named only where the DNA matches it firmly. Clone size appears in some rows only: once, few, many, or a class for an expanded clone.

>.|TRBV11-3|TRBJ2-1|.
CASSFRAGPNNEQFF
TGTGCCAGCAGCTTCAGGGCGGGGCCCAACAATGAGCAGTTCTTC
>.|TRBV27|TRBJ2-1|TRBD2
CASSSLQRGAYNEQFF
TGTGCCAGCAGTTCCCTCCAGCGGGGCGCCTACAATGAGCAGTTCTTC
>once|TRBV5-1|TRBJ2-5|.
CASSLWSGPQETQYF
TGCGCCAGCAGCTTGTGGTCAGGTCCTCAAGAGACCCAGTACTTC
>.|TRBV2|TRBJ2-7|.
CASSSSGRSYEQYF
TGTGCCAGCAGCTCCTCGGGACGCTCCTACGAGCAGTACTTC
>once|TRBV7-2|TRBJ2-1|TRBD2
CASSSSGTSIYNEQFF
TGTGCCAGCAGCTCGTCCGGGACTAGCATTTACAATGAGCAGTTCTTC
>.|TRBV7-2|TRBJ2-6|.
CASSSPGRSSGANVLTF
TGTGCCAGCAGCTCGCCGGGACGTTCCTCTGGGGCCAACGTCCTGACTTTC
>.|TRBV10-1|TRBJ2-7|.
CASSESRGSYEQYF
TGCGCCAGCAGTGAGTCGCGTGGTTCCTACGAGCAGTACTTC
>.|TRBV11-1|TRBJ1-5|.
CASSLGLNQPQHF
TGTGCCAGCAGCTTAGGCTTAAATCAGCCCCAGCATTTT
>once|TRBV20-1|TRBJ1-2|.
CSARATGYTF
TGCAGTGCTAGGGCGACTGGCTACACCTTC
>.|TRBV2|TRBJ1-1|TRBD1
CASTGTEISEAFF
TGTGCCAGCACTGGGACAGAAATCTCTGAAGCTTTCTTT
>.|TRBV2|TRBJ2-7|.
CASGGAPGEQYF
TGTGCCTCAGGGGGGGCACCCGGCGAGCAGTACTTC
>.|TRBV7-8|TRBJ1-2|.
CASSLISGGSYGYTF
TGTGCCAGCAGCTTAATATCTGGAGGGAGCTATGGCTACACCTTC
>.|TRBV19|TRBJ2-1|.
CASSRRLGVEQFF
TGTGCCAGTAGCCGACGACTAGGTGTGGAGCAGTTCTTC
>.|TRBV5-6|TRBJ1-3|TRBD1
CASSFDRGGNTIYF
TGTGCCAGCAGCTTTGACAGGGGGGGAAACACCATATATTTT
>.|TRBV10-3|TRBJ2-5|TRBD2
CAIRTSGQETQYF
TGTGCCATCAGAACTAGCGGCCAAGAGACCCAGTACTTC
>.|TRBV5-1|TRBJ2-7|.
CASSLSTEAYEQYF
TGCGCCAGCAGCTTATCGACGGAGGCCTACGAGCAGTACTTC
>.|TRBV29-1|TRBJ2-7|.
CSVARGGFSEQYF
TGCAGCGTTGCCCGAGGGGGTTTTTCCGAGCAGTACTTC
>.|TRBV18|TRBJ1-2|.
CASSPRTGMYGYTF
TGTGCCAGCTCACCACGAACAGGGATGTATGGCTACACCTTC
>.|TRBV4-3|TRBJ2-3|.
CASSHDRTSAATQYF
TGCGCCAGCAGCCACGATAGGACGTCGGCTGCTACGCAGTATTTT
>.|TRBV28|TRBJ2-2|.
CASHGGQGTGELFF
TGTGCCAGCCACGGGGGACAAGGCACCGGGGAGCTGTTTTTT
>.|TRBV19|TRBJ2-2|.
CASKPVDSRNTGELFF
TGTGCCAGTAAACCCGTGGACTCTCGAAACACCGGGGAGCTGTTTTTT
>few|TRBV27|TRBJ1-2|.
CASSSGYGYTF
TGTGCCAGCAGTTCAGGCTATGGCTACACCTTC
>.|TRBV7-7|TRBJ2-2|.
CASSLERAGELFF
TGTGCCAGCAGCTTAGAGCGTGCCGGGGAGCTGTTTTTT
>few|TRBV19|TRBJ2-2|TRBD1
CASSKPPGQGANTGELFF
TGTGCCAGTAGTAAACCACCGGGACAGGGGGCTAACACCGGGGAGCTGTTTTTT
>.|TRBV19|TRBJ1-2|TRBD1
CASSTPRQGSDYGYTF
TGTGCCAGTAGTACCCCCCGACAGGGATCGGACTATGGCTACACCTTC
>.|TRBV15|TRBJ2-2|.
CATSRGGAPGELFF
TGTGCCACCAGCAGGGGGGGAGCCCCCGGGGAGCTGTTTTTT
>.|TRBV5-1|TRBJ1-4|.
CASSNGGMVFF
TGCGCCAGCAGCAACGGCGGGATGGTGTTTTTT
>once|TRBV6-1|TRBJ1-1|.
CASRVTGLNTEAFF
TGTGCCAGCAGGGTGACTGGGTTGAACACTGAAGCTTTCTTT
>few|TRBV18|TRBJ2-7|TRBD1
CASSPGTGGEQYF
TGTGCCAGCTCACCAGGGACAGGGGGGGAGCAGTACTTC
>few|TRBV15|TRBJ2-1|TRBD2
CATSRAGGRGNEQFF
TGTGCCACCAGCAGAGCGGGGGGGAGAGGCAATGAGCAGTTCTTC
>.|TRBV6-1|TRBJ1-2|TRBD1
CASSSQTGAGYGYTF
TGTGCCAGCAGTTCTCAGACAGGGGCGGGGTATGGCTACACCTTC
>many|TRBV14|TRBJ2-1|TRBD2
CASSQDFGLAGIYNEQFF
TGTGCCAGCAGCCAAGATTTCGGACTAGCCGGGATCTACAATGAGCAGTTCTTC